Below, 8 T cell receptor beta chains from the same sample are listed, as sequenced in a study of CXCR3-negative and CXCR3-positive naive CD8 T cells. No antigen has been identified for these receptors. Libraries of TRB cDNA were made by 5' RACE and carried UMIs. TCRdb reprocessed the 5' RACE reads, keeping one entry per CDR3 protein, no DNA. This sample lists fewer than 90,000 distinct CDR3 sequences; its ten largest clones have around 0.53%. Regarding the study as a whole: Naive CXCR3-positive cells had TRB CDR3s more hydrophobic than those of CXCR3-negative naive cells.

The sequencing sample was made of naive CXCR3+ CD8+ T cells from blood. Sample subset: CD45RO-CCR7+CD27+CD95- naive CD8+ T cells expressing CXCR3 (TNR3+). The receptor set was obtained from a human donor in good health. Some clones in this sample may be carry-over from other donors' samples.

This chain links TRBV6-6 with TRBJ2-5; TCRdb's D gene call, TRBD1, goes unchecked for lack of DNA. Germline CDR1 reads MNHNY; CDR2 reads SVGAGI (reference sequence). The CDR3 has 13 residues. This CDR3 reads CASNPQGQETQYF.

The V call is TRBV20-1, the J call TRBJ2-7. Germline V gene lookup returns CDR1 DFQATT and CDR2 SNEGSKA (reference sequence). The CDR3 runs 11 residues. This chain's CDR3 is CSAREFYEQYF.

The gene calls are TRBV7-2 and TRBJ2-7. This CDR3 region has 11 residues. Germline loops: CDR1 SGHTA, CDR2 FQGNSA. The CDR3: CASSLAPEQYF.

This chain connects TRBV27 to TRBJ2-7; TCRdb picks TRBD2, but there is no DNA to check that call. Germline V gene sequence: CDR1 MNHEY, CDR2 SMNVEV (reference sequence). The CDR3 spans 15 residues. The CDR3 here is CASSISASGSVEQYF.

The rearrangement joins TRBV28 to TRBJ2-1. This CDR3 comprises 14 residues. Germline V gives CDR1 MDHEN, CDR2 SYDVKM. CDR3 loop: CASGRVDSYNEQFF.

The chain carries TRBV2 and TRBJ2-7; no DNA is available, so the TRBD1 call from TCRdb remains unchecked. The CDR3 has 11 residues. Germline V CDR1 and CDR2: SNHLY, FYNNEI. This chain's CDR3 is CATTGINEQYF.

The CDR3 here is CSVPSYNEQFF. The chain recombines TRBV29-1 with TRBJ2-1. Germline lookup yields CDR1 SQVTM and CDR2 ANQGSEA. CDR3 length: 11 residues.

The V and J genes are TRBV12-3 or TRBV12-4 and TRBJ1-5; without DNA, the TCRdb call of TRBD1 cannot be checked. The CDR3 contains 16 residues. Here the CDR3 reads CASSPPAGDSNQPQHF.